Below, 30 T cell receptor beta chains from the same sample are listed, as sequenced in a study of shared T cell receptors in the human thymus (dated by TCRdb to about 2021). Receptor libraries were prepared by the immunoSEQ multiplex PCR assay. TCRdb re-hosts the immuneACCESS table, in-frame sequences only. Its copies lack some clones; in the studies checked, an unresolved V gene accounts for under half of them, and the cause for the rest is not known. The sample table lists hundreds of thousands of clones, over 75% of them with a count of one. The ten biggest clones cover about 0.01% of the sample. The sample was also linked to a second study, of human thymus T cells.

Input material: thymocytes. These receptors were obtained from a boy in the first two years of life with a congenital heart defect. Donor details come from another sample of the same person, matched by shared clones.

The chain is built from TRBV6-1 and TRBJ2-1; D possibly corresponds to TRBD1 (6 bases). With 8 bases removed from V and 4 bases from J, the gap between germline ends came to 18 bases. Germline assignment: CDR1 MNHNS and CDR2 SASEGT. This CDR3 has 15 amino acids. The CDR3: CASGEPGHLYNEQFF. The DNA of the CDR3 is TGTGCCAGCGGGGAGCCGGGACACCTATACAATGAGCAGTTCTTC.

CDR3 coding DNA: TGTGCCAGCACCCAGGACACTGAAGCTTTCTTT. Protein: CASTQDTEAFF. V gene TRBV11-3 combines with J gene TRBJ1-1; no reliable D call. The CDR3 covers 11 residues. The V end lost 7 bases, the J end lost 3 bases, and 6 bases lay between the germline ends. The germline gives CDR1 SGHNT, CDR2 YENEEA.

The chain uses TRBV6-6 and TRBJ2-2; tentative D call: TRBD2 (6 bases). CDR1 and CDR2 from the germline V gene are MNHNY and SVGAGI (reference sequence). The CDR3 runs 15 residues. Deletions cut 6 bases from V and 0 bases from J, with 11 bases between. CDR3 bases: TGTGCCAGCAGCCGGGAGACGGCGAACACCGGGGAGCTGTTTTTT. It encodes CASSRETANTGELFF.

This clone was seen a few times. CDR3 nucleotide sequence: TGTGCCATCAAAAGCGGGGGGATCTACGAGCAGTACTTC. This translates into CAIKSGGIYEQYF. The chain is built from TRBV10-3 and TRBJ2-7, with 9 nucleotides matching TRBD2. CDR1 is ENHRY and CDR2 is SYGVKD in the germline V gene. With 7 bases clipped from V and 3 bases from J, the junction kept 4 bases outside the gene matches. The CDR3 length is 13 residues.

The chain employs TRBV14 and TRBJ1-2, with 12 bases lining up with TRBD1. Trimming cost V 1 base and J 0 bases; bases outside gene matches: 15. CDR1 SGHDN and CDR2 FVKESK come from the germline V gene. The CDR3 is made up of 21 amino acids. DNA for the CDR3: TGTGCCAGCAGCCAAGGAGTATCCCGGGGACAGGGGGCCTCTACTAACTATGGCTACACCTTC. Its translation: CASSQGVSRGQGASTNYGYTF.

The chain employs TRBV6-5 and TRBJ2-5, with TRBD2 identical over 9 bases. The germline CDR1 and CDR2 sequences are MNHEY and SVGAGI. J lost 5 bases, V lost 7 bases, and 11 bases had no gene match. The CDR3 runs 15 residues. The CDR3 loop reads CASMPSAGGMETQYF. Written as DNA, the CDR3 is TGTGCCAGCATGCCTTCAGCGGGAGGAATGGAGACCCAGTACTTC.

The chain employs TRBV11-2 and TRBJ1-1, with 8 bases that match TRBD1. The V gene's germline CDR1 is SGHAT and CDR2 FQNNGV. The J segment lost 1 base and the V segment lost 5 bases, leaving 12 bases of the junction unmatched. This CDR3 is 17 amino acids long. The CDR3 DNA sequence: TGTGCCAGCAGCAACTCAGAGAAAGGACAGGGGAACACTGAAGCTTTCTTT. Translated: CASSNSEKGQGNTEAFF. The variable domain in full, with the rest retrieved from reference TRBV11-2 and TRBJ1-1, is EAGVAQSPRYKIIEKRQSVAFWCNPISGHATLYWYQQILGQGPKLLIQFQNNGVVDDSQLPKDRFSAERLKGVDSTLKIQPAKLEDSAVYLCASSNSEKGQGNTEAFFGQGTRLTVV.

The J gene is TRBJ2-2, the V gene TRBV7-2; D unclear. Germline CDR1 SGHTA, CDR2 FQGNSA. V dropped 8 bases and J dropped 5 bases, with 12 bases sitting between them. This CDR3 comprises 13 residues. CDR3 DNA: TGTGCCAGCCCTCGAGAGAGAACCGGGGAGCTGTTTTTT. Its translation: CASPRERTGELFF.

This clone was seen only a few times. This sequence joins TRBV28 and TRBJ2-7; 14 bases agree with TRBD2. V shed 6 bases and J 5 bases; nucleotides not matched to a gene: 3. CDR3 size: 14 residues. Germline-derived CDR1 and CDR2 are MDHEN and SYDVKM. CDR3 nucleotide sequence: TGTGCCAGCAGGGGGACTAGCGGGAGCCACGAGCAGTACTTC. Its protein is CASRGTSGSHEQYF. Supplemented by reference TRBV28 and TRBJ2-7, the full variable domain reads DVKVTQSSRYLVKRTGEKVFLECVQDMDHENMFWYRQDPGLGLRLIYFSYDVKMKEKGDIPEGYSVSREKKERFSLILESASTNQTSMYLCASRGTSGSHEQYFGPGTRLTVT.

The chain couples TRBV7-9 to TRBJ1-1; tentative D call: TRBD1 (6 bases). Germline V lookup: CDR1 SEHNR, CDR2 FQNEAQ (reference sequence). V was cut by 2 bases and J by 7 bases, with 20 bases left in between. This CDR3 has 16 amino acids. The CDR3 here is CASSLLARAGDIEAFF. DNA of the CDR3: TGTGCCAGCAGCTTATTGGCCCGGGCAGGGGATATTGAAGCTTTCTTT. Using reference TRBV7-9 and TRBJ1-1 for the parts outside the CDR3, the full variable domain is DTGVSQNPRHKITKRGQNVTFRCDPISEHNRLYWYRQTLGQGPEFLTYFQNEAQLEKSRLLSDRFSAERPKGSFSTLEIQRTEQGDSAMYLCASSLLARAGDIEAFFGQGTRLTVV.

V and J are TRBV14 and TRBJ1-2, with a tentative D call TRBD1 (5 bases). The V end lost 1 base, the J end lost 4 bases, and 10 bases lay between the germline ends. The germline V gene has CDR1 SGHDN and CDR2 FVKESK. This CDR3 comprises 14 residues. The CDR3 sequence: CASSQATATYGYTF. The CDR3, as DNA: TGTGCCAGCAGCCAAGCGACAGCGACCTATGGCTACACCTTC.

This clone was seen a single time. This chain connects TRBV6-5 to TRBJ2-5; 9 bases are a match to TRBD2. The length of the CDR3 is 15 residues. The germline V gene encodes CDR1 MNHEY and CDR2 SVGAGI. V dropped 5 bases and J dropped 5; count of bases not matched to a gene: 9. This CDR3 reads CASSATGTSQETQYF. CDR3 in DNA: TGTGCCAGCAGTGCCACCGGGACTAGCCAGGAGACCCAGTACTTC.

The CDR3 region has the DNA TGTGCCAGCAGCCCGGGGGGCTCGGGTGATACGCAGTATTTT. Translating gives CASSPGGSGDTQYF. This chain links TRBV7-2 with TRBJ2-3, with D perhaps TRBD2 (7 bases). There are 14 residues in the CDR3. CDR1 and CDR2 (germline): SGHTA, FQGNSA. Trimming pared 5 bases from V and 6 bases from J, leaving 15 bases between.

V and J are TRBV5-8 and TRBJ1-2; TRBD1 agrees at 7 bases. The V gene end was trimmed by 4 bases and the J gene end by 8 bases; junction bases not matched to a gene: 8. The CDR3 covers 13 residues. CDR1 is SGHTS, CDR2 YDEGEE, per germline. CDR3 sequence (DNA): TGTGCCAGCAGCGAGAGACAGGGTGGCGGCTACACCTTC. Its translation: CASSERQGGGYTF.

As regards this clone: The sample holds other DNA sequences that translate to the same CDR3. V gene TRBV5-1 combines with J gene TRBJ2-2; 13 bases are a match to TRBD2. In germline, CDR1 is SGHRS, CDR2 YFSETQ. CDR3 length equals 15 residues. The trim removed 3 bases at V and 5 bases at J, leaving 1 base unmatched. CDR3 coding DNA: TGCGCCAGCAGCTCGGGACTAGCGGGAACCGGGGAGCTGTTTTTT. The encoded protein is CASSSGLAGTGELFF.

V is TRBV9 and J is TRBJ2-1, with 8 bases aligning to TRBD2. V lost 1 base, J lost 1 base, and 10 bases stayed unmatched. Germline-derived CDR1 and CDR2 are SGDLS and YYNGEE. CDR3 length: 18 residues. CDR3 region: CASSVTSGPQGSYNEQFF. The CDR3 nucleotides read TGTGCCAGCAGCGTAACTAGCGGACCCCAGGGGTCCTACAATGAGCAGTTCTTC.

This clone has just one count. The chain combines TRBV16 with TRBJ1-1; no reliable D call. Between the trimmed V and J ends, which lost 0 bases and 4 bases, there was a span of 12 bases. CDR3 size: 15 residues. Germline loops: CDR1 KGHSY, CDR2 FQNENV. The CDR3: CASSQSSHIPTEAFF. The CDR3 DNA reads as TGTGCCAGCAGCCAATCGAGTCATATTCCCACTGAAGCTTTCTTT.

CDR3 region: CASGRFLTDPRAQHF. The CDR3 DNA is TGTGCCAGCGGACGTTTCCTGACCGACCCCAGGGCCCAGCATTTT. The chain combines TRBV27 with TRBJ1-5; possible D gene TRBD1, 5 bases. Germline-derived CDR1 and CDR2 are MNHEY and SMNVEV (reference sequence). V gave up 8 bases and J gave up 11 bases, with 25 bases separating them. CDR3 size: 15 residues.

The CDR3 sequence is CASSLGPGADETQYF. In DNA form, the CDR3 reads TGTGCCAGCAGCTTGGGGCCAGGGGCGGATGAGACCCAGTACTTC. The chain links TRBV13 to TRBJ2-5, with D perhaps matching TRBD1 (6 bases). This CDR3 is built from 15 residues. V lost 3 bases, J lost 5 bases, and 16 bases lay in between. Germline lookup yields CDR1 PRHDT and CDR2 FYEKMQ (reference sequence).

J is TRBJ2-4 and V is TRBV28; TRBD2 might be the D (5 bases). V shed 7 bases and J shed 1 base, with 17 bases lying between them. The germline V gene encodes CDR1 MDHEN and CDR2 SYDVKM. The CDR3 is 16 amino acids. The CDR3 is CASTTLTGFAKNIQYF. The CDR3 DNA sequence: TGTGCCAGCACCACCTTAACGGGGTTTGCCAAAAACATTCAGTACTTC.

V gene TRBV4-2 combines with J gene TRBJ1-3; D is perhaps TRBD1 (5 bases). V was pared by 0 bases and J by 3 bases, with 9 bases between. The CDR3 loop spans 15 amino acids. Germline-derived CDR1 and CDR2 are LGHNA and YNFKEQ. This CDR3 reads CASSQDRVGGNTIYF. Here the CDR3 DNA reads TGTGCCAGCAGCCAAGACAGGGTGGGTGGAAACACCATATATTTT.

The V gene is TRBV28, the J gene TRBJ2-7, with D possibly TRBD1 on 5 matching bases. Looked up from germline, CDR1 is MDHEN and CDR2 is SYDVKM. The CDR3 extends over 13 amino acids. The V gene lost 6 bases and the J gene lost 5 bases, with 14 bases spanning the gap. The CDR3 protein is CASSLIGHHEQYF. CDR3 in DNA: TGTGCCAGCAGCCTAATTGGACACCACGAGCAGTACTTC.

This chain uses TRBV29-1 with TRBJ2-2; a weak D match, TRBD1 (5 bases). The CDR3 extends over 12 amino acids. Germline CDR1 reads SQVTM; CDR2 reads ANQGSEA. The V and J ends lost 7 bases and 4 bases respectively, with 10 bases between them. The CDR3 nucleotides read TGCAGCGCTGACAGAGGCACCGGGGAGCTGTTTTTT. As protein: CSADRGTGELFF.

The V gene is TRBV2, the J gene TRBJ1-4; D not certain. Trimming left V 6 bases short and J 5 bases short, with 19 bases between. Germline values: CDR1 SNHLY, CDR2 FYNNEI. This CDR3 contains 16 residues. The CDR3 coding sequence is TGTGCCAGCAGCGACTGGGAGTGGCATAAGAATGAAAAACTGTTTTTT. This encodes CASSDWEWHKNEKLFF. Together with reference TRBV2 and TRBJ1-4, the CDR3 gives the full variable domain: EPEVTQTPSHQVTQMGQEVILRCVPISNHLYFYWYRQILGQKVEFLVSFYNNEISEKSEIFDDQFSVERPDGSNFTLKIRSTKLEDSAMYFCASSDWEWHKNEKLFFGSGTQLSVL.

The J gene is TRBJ1-4, the V gene TRBV27; D is unclear. Germline V gives CDR1 MNHEY, CDR2 SMNVEV (reference sequence). Trimming pared 6 bases from V and 7 bases from J, leaving 12 bases between. The CDR3 totals 13 residues. CDR3 coding DNA: TGTGCCAGCAGCCTGGTTCGACTTGAAAAACTGTTTTTT. Translation gives CASSLVRLEKLFF.

The rearrangement links TRBV10-2 to TRBJ2-7, with D possibly being TRBD1 (6 bases). This CDR3 comprises 11 residues. Germline assignment: CDR1 WSHSY and CDR2 SAAADI. V was pared by 6 bases and J by 3 bases, with 6 bases between. The CDR3 sequence is CASRTGYEQYF. CDR3 DNA sequence: TGCGCCAGCAGGACAGGCTACGAGCAGTACTTC.

This chain connects TRBV29-1 to TRBJ2-5; TRBD2 matches at 7 bases. This CDR3 comprises 16 residues. With V trimmed by 1 base and J by 1 base, 9 bases remained unmatched. Germline V gene sequence: CDR1 SQVTM, CDR2 ANQGSEA. This chain's CDR3 is CSVEGPSGGIQETQYF. CDR3 DNA sequence: TGCAGCGTTGAAGGTCCCTCCGGGGGGATCCAAGAGACCCAGTACTTC.

This rearrangement joins TRBV7-2 to TRBJ2-1; 7 bases are a match to TRBD2. This CDR3 comprises 15 residues. Germline loops: CDR1 SGHTA, CDR2 FQGNSA. The V gene end was trimmed by 5 bases and the J gene end by 8 bases; junction bases not matched to a gene: 12. The CDR3 sequence: CASSPMEGGDDEQFF. The CDR3 region has the DNA TGTGCCAGCAGCCCGATGGAGGGAGGGGACGATGAGCAGTTCTTC.

V and J are TRBV7-9 and TRBJ2-7, with 16 bases that match TRBD2. The CDR3 is 17 amino acids. Germline CDR1 and CDR2: SEHNR and FQNEAQ (reference sequence). V was clipped by 4 bases and J by 2 bases; unmatched bases: 5. In DNA form, the CDR3 reads TGTGCCAGCAGCTCGGGGACTAGCGGGAGGGTAACCTACGAGCAGTACTTC. Translating it yields CASSSGTSGRVTYEQYF. The variable domain in full, with the rest retrieved from reference TRBV7-9 and TRBJ2-7, is DTGVSQNPRHKITKRGQNVTFRCDPISEHNRLYWYRQTLGQGPEFLTYFQNEAQLEKSRLLSDRFSAERPKGSFSTLEIQRTEQGDSAMYLCASSSGTSGRVTYEQYFGPGTRLTVT.

The rearrangement joins TRBV2 to TRBJ2-3; D perhaps matches TRBD2 (7 bases). CDR3 length equals 13 residues. Trimming cost V 11 bases and J 5 bases, with 17 bases left between them. Germline CDR1 and CDR2: SNHLY and FYNNEI. DNA for the CDR3: TGTGCCGGGAGGGCAGGGGTCGGAGATACGCAGTATTTT. Translating it yields CAGRAGVGDTQYF.